The 3 T cell receptor beta chains reported below all come from one sample, sequenced in a study of shared clonotypes between healthy human individuals. Positively selected for CCR7, the CD45RO-negative cells used as naive CD8 cells excluded terminally differentiated effector memory CD45RA+ cells. Repertoires were generated with immunoSEQ multiplex PCR, while TCRdb's copy carries only in-frame clones and drops some. This table holds hundreds of thousands of clones, 90% to 97% found once. The sequenced sample consisted of naive CD8+ T cells sorted from blood. The receptors shown here come from a woman aged 25 to 45 in good health.

The rearrangement uses TRBV6-1 and TRBJ2-1, with 7 bases aligning to TRBD1. V was pared by 8 bases and J by 4 bases, with 8 bases of the junction left unmatched. There are 14 residues in the CDR3. Per germline, CDR1 MNHNS and CDR2 SASEGT. The CDR3 DNA reads as TGTGCCAGCGCCCAGGGGACAGCTTACAATGAGCAGTTCTTC. This gives the protein CASAQGTAYNEQFF.

With regard to this clone: Different DNA sequences within this sample yield the same CDR3. The rearrangement links TRBV20-1 to TRBJ2-5; D might be TRBD1 or TRBD2, each matching 5 bases. CDR3 length: 11 amino acids. Deletions cut 0 bases from V and 7 bases from J, with 6 bases between. Germline-derived CDR1 and CDR2 are DFQATT and SNEGSKA (reference sequence). The CDR3 is CSARERGTQYF. CDR3 DNA sequence: TGCAGTGCTAGAGAGAGGGGGACCCAGTACTTC.

Comment on this clone: The identical CDR3 is also encoded by other nucleotide sequences in the sample. The chain is built from TRBV5-1 and TRBJ2-7; D perhaps matches TRBD2 (5 bases). Germline V CDR1 and CDR2: SGHRS, YFSETQ. The length of the CDR3 is 13 residues. Trimming removed 0 bases from V and 4 bases from J, with 8 bases in between. CDR3 nucleotide sequence: TGCGCCAGCAGCTTGGGGCGGACTTACGAGCAGTACTTC. This encodes CASSLGRTYEQYF. Based on the CDR3 plus reference TRBV5-1 and TRBJ2-7, the full variable domain is KAGVTQTPRYLIKTRGQQVTLSCSPISGHRSVSWYQQTPGQGLQFLFEYFSETQRNKGNFPGRFSGRQFSNSRSEMNVSTLELGDSALYLCASSLGRTYEQYFGPGTRLTVT.